This entry describes one T cell receptor beta chain. Its antigen remains unidentified. Qualities for individual bases were not recorded, and no much larger clone is one base off. The germline V gene supplies CDR1 LGHNA and CDR2 YNFKEQ. Its CDR3 holds 19 amino acids, cysteine through phenylalanine. Only the CDR3 portion is preserved as DNA: 57 bases, with reading frame beginning at the first base. Germline trimming amounts to 5 bases on V and 0 bases on J, with 13 as the count of junction bases outside the gene matches. High-throughput TCR beta sequencing profiled peripheral blood CD8+ and CD4+ T cells from healthy donors, Susac syndrome patients and multiple sclerosis patients. Multiple sclerosis controls were treatment-naive patients with stable or active relapsing-remitting disease fulfilling revised McDonald criteria. CD8+ TEMRA cells were enriched by FACS, while bulk CD8+ and CD4+ T cells were purified by magnetic negative isolation. Blood was collected in EDTA tubes and processed within 24 hours, with PBMCs isolated through density gradient centrifugation. PBMCs intended for TCR sequencing were frozen in liquid nitrogen and were later thawed in a 37 degrees C water bath. The sorted or isolated CD4+, CD8+ and CD8+ TEMRA cells reached a purity of at least 90%.

RNA was extracted with the RNeasy kit and 0.5 to 1 ug was reverse transcribed using random hexamers. The immunoSEQ multiplex PCR assay, covering 54 Vbeta and 13 Jbeta segments, was used to amplify TCR beta CDR3 regions. PCR amplification bias was corrected by using a synthetic template baseline for primer optimization and computational correction. Processing in the source paper ran as follows. Reads were annotated to V, D and J genes according to IMGT and were analyzed with immunoSEQ Analyzer, with only productive sequences retained. Clonality was computed as one minus Shannon entropy normalized by log2 of the number of productive unique sequences. Public and private clones were assessed among the 100 most prevalent clones of each patient and control. Susac-specific clones were defined as absent from healthy and MS cohorts, 850 to 1,300 published viral clones and other ImmuneACCESS disease sequences. TCRdb ran its own pipeline on the public reads, namely fastp trimming at Q25 and MiXCR clone calling, and kept in-frame beta chains. Entries are consolidated by CDR3 protein sequence, retaining the most common genes and DNA. The V and J calls were not made by the authors but by TCRdb's processing. The sample table shows fewer than 200,000 distinct CDR3 sequences, and approximately 95% are seen once. The top ten constitute 0.16% of the sample.

This sample is drawn from a study of CD8 T cells in Susac syndrome (dated by TCRdb to about 2019). For the study in its entirety: Whether CD8+ T cell activation and differentiation in Susac syndrome was antigen driven was tested using repertoire sequencing. Clonality of the CD8+ T cell repertoire was compared between around 13 healthy donors, roughly 14 Susac syndrome patients and roughly 16 multiple sclerosis patients.

The investigation overall reported the following: The TCR sequencing and HLA analysis was acknowledged to have included a relatively small number of individuals.

The sequenced sample consisted of CD8+ T cells from PBMCs. The receptor was isolated from a human donor with multiple sclerosis. The V gene is TRBV4-2 and the J gene is TRBJ2-6, with TRBD1 matching 7 junction bases. The CDR3 corresponds to CASSKFPGQLSSGANVLTF. The DNA reads TGTGCCAGCAGCAAATTCCCGGGACAGTTAAGCTCTGGGGCCAACGTCCTGACTTTC.